This TCR beta chain was found in a study of somatic mutations in cytotoxic T cells in rheumatoid arthritis. Across the whole study: Certain T-cell populations stained with V beta antibodies were FACS-sorted to nearly 100% purity, and V beta1+ cells were TCRB-sequenced.

Libraries were prepared by immunoSEQ multiplex PCR; TCRdb keeps only in-frame clonotypes and omits some of them. The data show tens of thousands of clones, approximately 80% seen once. Note on this clone: Its antigen is undetermined.

Broader study findings: The study found that the largest CD8+ clone exceeded 20% of CD8+ cells in about an eighth of the roughly 60 patients. CD8+ clonality rose with age in rheumatoid arthritis patients, not healthy controls.

The clonotype originates from a man aged 40-55 years in good health. Sequenced: CD8+ T cells sorted from blood.

CDR3 in amino acids: CASSAGQPSNQPQHF. The CDR3 DNA sequence: TGTGCCAGCAGCGCGGGACAGCCTAGCAATCAGCCCCAGCATTTT. The chain combines TRBV5-5 with TRBJ1-5, with 7 bases identical to TRBD1. J lost 0 bases, V lost 4 bases, and 4 bases had no gene match. This CDR3 contains 15 residues. Germline V gene data show CDR1 as SGHKS and CDR2 as YYEKEE (reference sequence).